This TCR beta chain stems from a study of vaccination effects on CD4 cells after COVID-19. Points on this clone: Its antigen is as yet unknown.

V lost 6 bases and J lost 2, with 16 bases in between. The CDR3 contains 15 residues. Germline CDR1 LGHNT, CDR2 FRNRAP. Study results and caveats: Marked clonal contraction of infection- and vaccine-induced clones was seen late after vaccination.

Repertoires were generated with immunoSEQ multiplex PCR, while TCRdb's copy carries only in-frame clones and drops some. The sample carries tens of thousands of clones, 80% recorded once. Sequencing in the ViraFEST assay came after antigen-specific CD4+ T cells had been expanded with viral peptide pools, which were used to stimulate PBMC. A roughly 11-day culture period preceded the isolation of CD4+ T cells. As their vaccination, participants received two doses of either BNT162b2 or mRNA-1273. None of the vaccinated had previously contracted SARS-CoV-2, and their nucleocapsid antibodies tested negative.

Sequencing was performed on CD4+ T cells from PBMCs cultured with SARS-CoV-2 spike peptides, taken after COVID-19 vaccination. V is TRBV12-5 and J is TRBJ2-5, with D perhaps matching TRBD1 (6 bases). This clonotype was sampled from a human donor who received a COVID-19 vaccine. Some clones in this sample may be carry-over from other donors' samples. The CDR3 reads CASGYEGVSQETQYF. Here the CDR3 DNA reads TGTGCTAGTGGCTACGAGGGGGTTTCTCAAGAGACCCAGTACTTC.